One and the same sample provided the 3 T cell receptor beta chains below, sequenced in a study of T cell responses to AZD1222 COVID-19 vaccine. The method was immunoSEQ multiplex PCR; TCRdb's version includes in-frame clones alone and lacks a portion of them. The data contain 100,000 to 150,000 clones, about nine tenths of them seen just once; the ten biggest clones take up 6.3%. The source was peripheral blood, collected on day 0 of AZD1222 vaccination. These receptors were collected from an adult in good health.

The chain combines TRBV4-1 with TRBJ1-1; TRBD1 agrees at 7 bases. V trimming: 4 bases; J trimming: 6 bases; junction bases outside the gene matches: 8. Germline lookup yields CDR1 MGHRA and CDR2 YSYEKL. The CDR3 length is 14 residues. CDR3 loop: CASSPIDRVSEAFF. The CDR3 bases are TGCGCCAGCAGCCCCATCGACAGGGTCTCTGAAGCTTTCTTT.

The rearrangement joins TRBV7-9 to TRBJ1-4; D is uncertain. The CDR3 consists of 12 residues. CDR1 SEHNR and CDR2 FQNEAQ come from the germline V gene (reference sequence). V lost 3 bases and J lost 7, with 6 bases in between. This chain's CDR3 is CASSFGPEKLFF. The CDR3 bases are TGTGCCAGCAGCTTTGGTCCTGAAAAACTGTTTTTT.

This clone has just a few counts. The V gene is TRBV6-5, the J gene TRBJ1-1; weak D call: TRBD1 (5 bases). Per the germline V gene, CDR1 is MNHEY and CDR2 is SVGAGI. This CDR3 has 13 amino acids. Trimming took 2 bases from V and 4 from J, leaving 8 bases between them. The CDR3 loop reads CASSYGGITEAFF. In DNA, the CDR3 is TGTGCCAGCAGTTACGGGGGGATCACTGAAGCTTTCTTT.